One and the same sample provided the 15 T cell receptor beta chains below, sequenced in a study of blood T cell repertoires in COVID-19. Only in-frame clones appear in the TCRdb table, and some are missing; sequencing was by immunoSEQ multiplex PCR. The sample holds more than 65,000 clones, 80% to 85% seen once. Sequencing was performed on peripheral blood. The source of these receptors is a man aged 45 to 65 with acute or convalescent COVID-19.

The rearrangement joins TRBV13 to TRBJ2-1; 10 bases fit TRBD1. Germline CDR1 is PRHDT and CDR2 is FYEKMQ (reference sequence). The ends lost 4 bases at V and 14 bases at J; junction bases unmatched: 5. This CDR3 has 12 amino acids. The CDR3 region has the DNA TGTGCCAGCAGCTACGACAGGGGGCCCGAGTTCTTC. It yields the protein CASSYDRGPEFF.

This chain uses TRBV7-8 with TRBJ2-3; D call uncertain. CDR1 is SGHVS and CDR2 is FQNEAQ in the germline V gene. This CDR3 has 14 amino acids. V lost 3 bases, J lost 0 bases, and 7 bases lay in between. CDR3 protein: CASSLSPSTDTQYF. CDR3 bases: TGTGCCAGCAGCTTGAGTCCTAGCACAGATACGCAGTATTTT.

The chain combines TRBV29-1 with TRBJ2-7, with a possible D match to TRBD1 (5 bases). This CDR3 contains 12 residues. The germline V gene has CDR1 SQVTM and CDR2 ANQGSEA. Trimming shortened V by 4 bases and J by 3 bases, and 10 bases separated the two germline ends. The CDR3 nucleotides read TGCAGCGTTGTCCAAACAGGCTACGAGCAGTACTTC. Amino acids: CSVVQTGYEQYF.

CDR3 loop: CASSATGQGGKLFF. CDR3 DNA: TGTGCCAGCAGTGCAACGGGACAGGGGGGGAAACTGTTTTTT. The chain recombines TRBV25-1 with TRBJ1-4, with 11 bases identical to TRBD1. CDR1 is MGHDK, CDR2 SYGVNS, per germline. Germline trimming cut 4 bases from V and 11 bases from J; bases unmatched to any gene: 6. The CDR3 length is 14 residues.

This chain links TRBV30 with TRBJ1-2; D not resolved. Per the germline V gene, CDR1 is GTSNPN and CDR2 is SVGIG (reference sequence). V gave up 7 bases and J gave up 8 bases, with 20 bases separating them. CDR3 length: 13 amino acids. The CDR3 reads CASPNSGRPGYTF. The CDR3 nucleotides read TGTGCCTCCCCCAACAGTGGCCGCCCCGGCTACACCTTC.

This chain joins TRBV29-1 and TRBJ2-7; 9 bases match TRBD1. V was pared by 7 bases and J by 3 bases, with 4 bases of the junction left unmatched. This CDR3 has 12 amino acids. CDR1 is SQVTM, CDR2 ANQGSEA, per germline. In nucleotides, the CDR3 is TGCAGCGCCGGACAGGGGAGCTACGAGCAGTACTTC. It yields the protein CSAGQGSYEQYF.

The gene calls are TRBV19 and TRBJ1-1; TRBD1 matches 10 bases. The germline CDR1 and CDR2 sequences are LNHDA and SQIVND (reference sequence). The CDR3 consists of 12 residues. V trimming: 8 bases; J trimming: 4 bases; junction bases outside the gene matches: 1. This CDR3 reads CASRTGGTEAFF. As DNA, the CDR3 is TGTGCCAGTCGGACAGGGGGCACTGAAGCTTTCTTT.

This sequence joins TRBV28 and TRBJ1-4; 9 bases fit TRBD1. Trimming at V came to 5 bases and at J to 7 bases, leaving 8 bases not matched to a gene. CDR3 size: 15 residues. Germline CDR1 and CDR2: MDHEN and SYDVKM. As DNA, the CDR3 is TGTGCCAGCAGTAACGGACAGGGGAAGGGTGAAAAACTGTTTTTT. It translates to CASSNGQGKGEKLFF. Looking up the rest from reference TRBV28 and TRBJ1-4 gives the full variable domain: DVKVTQSSRYLVKRTGEKVFLECVQDMDHENMFWYRQDPGLGLRLIYFSYDVKMKEKGDIPEGYSVSREKKERFSLILESASTNQTSMYLCASSNGQGKGEKLFFGSGTQLSVL.

This clone was counted a few times. This rearrangement joins TRBV7-2 to TRBJ1-5, with TRBD1 matching 7 bases. The germline gives CDR1 SGHTA, CDR2 FQGNSA. V dropped 5 bases and J dropped 6; count of bases not matched to a gene: 4. The CDR3 sequence is 13 residues long. The DNA for the CDR3 is TGTGCCAGCAGCATCGACAGGGCTCAGCCCCAGCATTTT. This sequence encodes CASSIDRAQPQHF.

The V gene is TRBV4-3, the J gene TRBJ1-4; 8 nucleotides line up with TRBD1. Germline lookup yields CDR1 LGHNA and CDR2 YSLEER. CDR3 length equals 14 residues. V lost 4 bases, J lost 7 bases, and 5 bases stayed unmatched. CDR3 nucleotide sequence: TGCGCCAGCAGCCCGGACAGGGTGGGTGAAAAACTGTTTTTT. Amino acid sequence: CASSPDRVGEKLFF.

This clone was counted between two and nine times. The rearrangement joins TRBV19 to TRBJ2-1; 8 nucleotides line up with TRBD2. There are 18 residues in the CDR3. The V segment lost 1 base and the J segment 4 bases; nucleotides outside the gene matches: 12. The V gene's germline CDR1 is LNHDA and CDR2 SQIVND (reference sequence). This CDR3 is CASSIGSVGASGYNEQFF. The DNA for the CDR3 is TGTGCCAGTAGTATAGGCTCGGTTGGCGCTAGCGGGTACAATGAGCAGTTCTTC.

The V and J genes are TRBV30 and TRBJ2-7, with D maybe TRBD2 (5 bases). The V gene lost 2 bases and the J gene lost 1 base, with 9 bases spanning the gap. Germline-derived CDR1 and CDR2 are GTSNPN and SVGIG (reference sequence). This CDR3 spans 13 amino acids. CDR3 in amino acids: CAWSIGDSYEQYF. Here the CDR3 DNA reads TGTGCCTGGAGTATCGGGGATTCCTACGAGCAGTACTTC. The whole variable domain, filled in from reference TRBV30 and TRBJ2-7, reads SQTIHQWPATLVQPVGSPLSLECTVEGTSNPNLYWYRQAAGRGLQLLFYSVGIGQISSEVPQNLSASRPQDRQFILSSKKLLLSDSGFYLCAWSIGDSYEQYFGPGTRLTVT.

The chain carries TRBV25-1 and TRBJ1-5, with 7 bases fitting TRBD1. The V gene end was trimmed by 4 bases and the J gene end by 6 bases; junction bases not matched to a gene: 6. The CDR3 is 14 amino acids. The germline V gene has CDR1 MGHDK and CDR2 SYGVNS. As DNA, the CDR3 is TGTGCCAGCAGTGCGACAGGGCGCAGTCAGCCCCAGCATTTT. This encodes CASSATGRSQPQHF.

The chain joins TRBV6-5 to TRBJ1-2, with D unresolved. The CDR3 is 12 residues long. Germline V lookup: CDR1 MNHEY, CDR2 SVGAGI. Trimming shortened V by 4 bases and J by 5 bases, and 8 bases separated the two germline ends. The CDR3 is CASSSSEYGYTF. CDR3 sequence (DNA): TGTGCCAGCAGTTCCTCGGAGTATGGCTACACCTTC.

This chain uses TRBV19 with TRBJ1-6; weak D call: TRBD1 (6 bases). V was shortened by 9 bases and J by 8 bases, with 14 bases between the two germline ends. The CDR3 loop spans 13 amino acids. Germline CDR1 LNHDA, CDR2 SQIVND (reference sequence). The DNA for the CDR3 is TGTGCCAGCGCCCGGGACACCGATTCACCCCTCCACTTT. It specifies CASARDTDSPLHF.